Each of the 20 T cell receptor beta chains below was sequenced from the same sample in a study of T cells after yellow fever vaccination. TCRdb re-called the 5' RACE reads with MiXCR, one entry per CDR3 protein. The top ten hold 13% to 15% of the sample, which has roughly 500,000 distinct CDR3 sequences, 15% to 20% seen once. Sequenced here: PBMCs, sampled 15 days after the yellow fever booster vaccination. The receptors were sampled from a man aged 25-45 years who received the YFV17D yellow fever vaccine.

This clonotype was counted a few times. The rearrangement joins TRBV6-5 to TRBJ2-7; D gene ambiguous. The germline V gene has CDR1 MNHEY and CDR2 SVGAGI. V was cut by 6 bases and J by 5 bases, with 8 bases left in between. The CDR3 extends over 11 amino acids. The CDR3 nucleotides are TGTGCCAGCAGAGGGTTCAACGAGCAGTACTTC. It is translated as CASRGFNEQYF.

The chain has TRBV24-1 and TRBJ2-1; 13 nucleotides align to TRBD2. Per germline, CDR1 KGHDR and CDR2 SFDVKD. Losses at the gene ends were 4 bases for V and 6 bases for J; bases not matched to a gene: 14. CDR3 length equals 19 residues. In DNA, the CDR3 is TGTGCCACCAGTGACCCATCCCACCGACTAGCGGGAGGTCTCAATGAGCAGTTCTTC. Translated: CATSDPSHRLAGGLNEQFF.

This sequence joins TRBV7-8 and TRBJ2-1; D is undetermined. Germline CDR1 reads SGHVS; CDR2 reads FQNEAQ. The CDR3 extends over 15 amino acids. V was shortened by 2 bases and J by 0 bases, with 8 bases between the two germline ends. The CDR3 loop is CASSLSPRSYNEQFF. CDR3 DNA sequence: TGTGCCAGCAGCTTATCCCCCCGCTCCTACAATGAGCAGTTCTTC.

The CDR3, as DNA: TGTGCCAGCAACACCCATGGCGGTTCACCCCTCCACTTT. Its translation: CASNTHGGSPLHF. J is TRBJ1-6 and V is TRBV14; D ambiguous. The CDR3 spans 13 residues. Germline assignment: CDR1 SGHDN and CDR2 FVKESK. Trimming took 7 bases from V and 9 from J, leaving 13 bases between them.

J is TRBJ2-7 and V is TRBV29-1; D might be TRBD1 (7 bases). Germline V gene data show CDR1 as SQVTM and CDR2 as ANQGSEA. The V end lost 4 bases, the J end lost 3 bases, and 10 bases lay between the germline ends. This CDR3 is built from 12 residues. This CDR3 is CSVGQGGYEQYF. The CDR3 DNA is TGCAGCGTTGGACAGGGAGGCTACGAGCAGTACTTC.

This clonotype was seen a few times. The V call is TRBV20-1, the J call TRBJ2-5, with TRBD2 matching 11 bases. The V gene's germline CDR1 is DFQATT and CDR2 SNEGSKA (reference sequence). Unmatched junction bases numbered 4, after V lost 2 bases and J lost 2 bases. The CDR3 runs 15 residues. The CDR3 spells CSARPGLAVQETQYF. The CDR3 DNA reads TGCAGTGCTAGACCGGGACTAGCGGTACAAGAGACCCAGTACTTC.

The J gene is TRBJ2-3, the V gene TRBV18; 8 bases are shared with TRBD2. Per the germline V gene, CDR1 is KGHSH and CDR2 is LQKENI. The junction had 7 bases not matched to a gene; V was cut back by 2 bases and J by 0 bases. This CDR3 spans 17 amino acids. The CDR3, as DNA: TGTGCCAGCTCACCAAATATACTAGCGGCGAGCACAGATACGCAGTATTTT. Its protein product is CASSPNILAASTDTQYF. Full variable domain (outside the CDR3, taken from reference TRBV18 and TRBJ2-3): NAGVMQNPRHLVRRRGQEARLRCSPMKGHSHVYWYRQLPEEGLKFMVYLQKENIIDESGMPKERFSAEFPKEGPSILRIQQVVRGDSAAYFCASSPNILAASTDTQYFGPGTRLTVL.

The sample holds one count of this clonotype. V is TRBV7-2 and J is TRBJ1-5; D is possibly TRBD1 (5 bases). Germline V gene data show CDR1 as SGHTA and CDR2 as FQGNSA. The length of the CDR3 is 15 residues. V was cut by 5 bases and J by 1 base, with 12 bases left in between. The CDR3 reads CASSPRDGSNQPQHF. The CDR3 DNA reads TGTGCCAGCAGCCCTCGGGACGGAAGCAATCAGCCCCAGCATTTT.

Here the CDR3 reads CSAASSLPGRSNQPQHF. In DNA form, the CDR3 reads TGCAGTGCCGCTAGCAGCCTGCCTGGGCGAAGCAATCAGCCCCAGCATTTT. V usage is TRBV20-1 and J usage is TRBJ1-5; D unclear. Per germline, CDR1 DFQATT and CDR2 SNEGSKA (reference sequence). Trimming cost V 6 bases and J 1 base, with 22 bases left between them. CDR3 size: 17 residues.

This chain connects TRBV7-9 to TRBJ2-1; possibly TRBD1 for D (5 bases). CDR1 SEHNR and CDR2 FQNEAQ come from the germline V gene (reference sequence). Trimming stripped 5 bases from V and 0 bases from J, with 11 bases between. This CDR3 has 15 residues. The CDR3: CASSQKGVSYNEQFF. CDR3 sequence (DNA): TGTGCCAGCAGCCAAAAAGGGGTCTCCTACAATGAGCAGTTCTTC.

The chain recombines TRBV5-1 with TRBJ2-7, with D possibly matching TRBD1 (6 bases). Germline loops: CDR1 SGHRS, CDR2 YFSETQ. This CDR3 is 13 amino acids long. V shed 2 bases and J shed 5 bases, with 11 bases lying between them. CDR3 in amino acids: CASSFAGVHEQYF. CDR3 bases: TGCGCCAGCAGCTTCGCAGGGGTGCACGAGCAGTACTTC.

The chain combines TRBV27 with TRBJ2-1; 8 positions match TRBD2. V dropped 7 bases and J dropped 4; count of bases not matched to a gene: 12. The CDR3 spans 16 residues. The germline V gene has CDR1 MNHEY and CDR2 SMNVEV (reference sequence). CDR3 residues: CASNSGSGIRYNEQFF. As DNA, the CDR3 is TGTGCCAGCAATTCAGGTAGCGGGATCCGATACAATGAGCAGTTCTTC.

The chain joins TRBV7-8 to TRBJ1-1; D possibly corresponds to TRBD1 (5 bases). Germline V CDR1 and CDR2: SGHVS, FQNEAQ. The CDR3 sequence is 15 residues long. Trimming shortened V by 0 bases and J by 5 bases, and 13 bases separated the two germline ends. The CDR3 sequence is CASSLAYGGETEAFF. Here the CDR3 DNA reads TGTGCCAGCAGCTTAGCCTATGGGGGGGAGACTGAAGCTTTCTTT.

Written as DNA, the CDR3 is TGTGCCAGTAGCAACCTCATGAACACCGGGGAGCTGTTTTTT. Its protein is CASSNLMNTGELFF. J is TRBJ2-2 and V is TRBV19; D is ambiguous. This CDR3 spans 14 amino acids. The V end lost 6 bases, the J end lost 1 base, and 9 bases lay between the germline ends. Germline CDR1 is LNHDA and CDR2 is SQIVND (reference sequence).

The V gene is TRBV11-2, the J gene TRBJ2-5; no reliable D call. The ends were cut back, 2 bases at V and 6 bases at J, with 10 bases in the middle. Germline V gene lookup returns CDR1 SGHAT and CDR2 FQNNGV. The CDR3 contains 13 residues. The chain's CDR3 is CASSLKSTQTQYF. Here the CDR3 DNA reads TGTGCCAGCAGCTTAAAATCAACCCAGACCCAGTACTTC.

The V gene is TRBV27, the J gene TRBJ2-1, with a possible D match to TRBD2 (5 bases). V was shortened by 10 bases and J by 10 bases, with 26 bases between the two germline ends. This CDR3 comprises 15 residues. Per the germline V gene, CDR1 is MNHEY and CDR2 is SMNVEV (reference sequence). The DNA of the CDR3 is TGTGCCACCTCAACTAGTCCGAGGGCGACCCGGGAGCAGTTCTTC. Translating gives CATSTSPRATREQFF.

The chain employs TRBV7-6 and TRBJ2-1; no clear D. The germline V and J ends were trimmed by 1 base and 6 bases, with 13 bases remaining between them. This CDR3 is 15 amino acids long. In germline, CDR1 is SGHVS, CDR2 FNYEAQ. The CDR3 reads CASSLDYESGNEQFF. The CDR3 DNA reads as TGTGCCAGCAGCTTAGACTACGAGAGTGGCAATGAGCAGTTCTTC.

This chain connects TRBV7-9 to TRBJ1-4, with 10 bases that match TRBD1. Germline V lookup: CDR1 SEHNR, CDR2 FQNEAQ (reference sequence). Trimming took 5 bases from V and 5 from J; bases not matched to a gene: 2. This CDR3 has 14 residues. The CDR3 nucleotides are TGTGCCAGCAGCCAGGGACAGGGGAATGAAAAACTGTTTTTT. This gives the protein CASSQGQGNEKLFF.

The chain couples TRBV29-1 to TRBJ2-7; 9 bases fit TRBD2. CDR3 length: 14 residues. The germline V gene encodes CDR1 SQVTM and CDR2 ANQGSEA. Trimming at V came to 3 bases and at J to 5 bases, leaving 8 bases not matched to a gene. CDR3 sequence (DNA): TGCAGCGTTGAGATCGAGACTAGCGGAGACGAGCAGTACTTC. Its translation is CSVEIETSGDEQYF.

This chain connects TRBV7-2 to TRBJ2-7, with 7 bases identical to TRBD2. This CDR3 has 15 amino acids. V lost 1 base, J lost 2 bases, and 5 bases stayed unmatched. Germline V gives CDR1 SGHTA, CDR2 FQGNSA. CDR3 loop: CASSLVGTTTYEQYF. DNA of the CDR3: TGTGCCAGCAGCTTAGTAGGGACTACGACCTACGAGCAGTACTTC. The whole variable domain, remainder taken from reference TRBV7-2 and TRBJ2-7, is GAGVSQSPSNKVTEKGKDVELRCDPISGHTALYWYRQSLGQGLEFLIYFQGNSAPDKSGLPSDRFSAERTGGSVSTLTIQRTQQEDSAVYLCASSLVGTTTYEQYFGPGTRLTVT.